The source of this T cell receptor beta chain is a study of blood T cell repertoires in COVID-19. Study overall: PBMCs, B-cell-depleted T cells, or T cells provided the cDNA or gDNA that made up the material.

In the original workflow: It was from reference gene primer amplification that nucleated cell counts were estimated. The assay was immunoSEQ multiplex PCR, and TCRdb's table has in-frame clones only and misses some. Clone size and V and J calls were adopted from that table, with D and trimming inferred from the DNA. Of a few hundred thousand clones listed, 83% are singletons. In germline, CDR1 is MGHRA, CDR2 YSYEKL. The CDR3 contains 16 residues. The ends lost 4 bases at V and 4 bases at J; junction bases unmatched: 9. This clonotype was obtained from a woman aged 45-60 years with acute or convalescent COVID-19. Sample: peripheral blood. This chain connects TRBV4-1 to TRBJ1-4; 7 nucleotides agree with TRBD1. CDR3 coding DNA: TGCGCCAGCAGCCTCACTTCGGGACAGCGTAATGAAAAACTGTTTTTT. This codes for CASSLTSGQRNEKLFF.